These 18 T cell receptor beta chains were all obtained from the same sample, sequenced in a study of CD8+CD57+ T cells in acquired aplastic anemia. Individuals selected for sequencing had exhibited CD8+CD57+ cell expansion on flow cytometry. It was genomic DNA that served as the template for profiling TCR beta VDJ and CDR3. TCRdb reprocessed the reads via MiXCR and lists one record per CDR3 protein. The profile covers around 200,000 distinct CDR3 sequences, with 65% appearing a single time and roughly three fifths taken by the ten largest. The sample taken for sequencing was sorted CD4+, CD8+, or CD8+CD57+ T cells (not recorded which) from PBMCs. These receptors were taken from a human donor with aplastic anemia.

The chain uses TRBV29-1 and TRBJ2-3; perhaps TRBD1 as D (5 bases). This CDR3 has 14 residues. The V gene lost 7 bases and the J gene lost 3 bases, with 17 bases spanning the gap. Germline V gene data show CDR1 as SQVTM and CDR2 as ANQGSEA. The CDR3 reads CSAILARATDTQYF. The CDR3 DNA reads TGCAGCGCCATTTTGGCCAGGGCTACAGATACGCAGTATTTT.

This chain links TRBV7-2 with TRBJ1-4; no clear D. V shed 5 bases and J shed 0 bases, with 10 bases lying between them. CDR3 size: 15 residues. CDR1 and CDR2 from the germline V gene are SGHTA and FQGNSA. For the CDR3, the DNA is TGTGCCAGCAGCCTTTACACCACAACTAATGAAAAACTGTTTTTT. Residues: CASSLYTTTNEKLFF.

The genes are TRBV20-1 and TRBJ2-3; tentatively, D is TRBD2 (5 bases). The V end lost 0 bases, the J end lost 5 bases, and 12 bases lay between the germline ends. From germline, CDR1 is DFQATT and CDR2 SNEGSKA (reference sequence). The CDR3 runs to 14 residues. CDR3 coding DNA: TGCAGTGCTAGAGATCCGGCGGGTCGAGATACGCAGTATTTT. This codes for CSARDPAGRDTQYF.

CDR3 DNA sequence: TGTGCCACCAGCAGCTCCAGGTCGGGACAGGGCTCGCAGGAGCAGTACTTC. The encoded protein is CATSSSRSGQGSQEQYF. V is TRBV15 and J is TRBJ2-7, with 9 bases fitting TRBD1. CDR3 length: 17 residues. With V trimmed by 3 bases and J by 7 bases, 16 bases remained unmatched. Germline CDR1 LNHNV, CDR2 YYDKDF (reference sequence).

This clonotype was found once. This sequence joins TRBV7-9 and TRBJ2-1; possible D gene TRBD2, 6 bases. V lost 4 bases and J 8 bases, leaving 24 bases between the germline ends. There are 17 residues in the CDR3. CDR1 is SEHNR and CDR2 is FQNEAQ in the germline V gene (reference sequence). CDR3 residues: CASSSGSGRGVMHEQFF. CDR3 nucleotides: TGTGCCAGCAGCTCGGGGAGCGGGCGCGGGGTAATGCATGAGCAGTTCTTC.

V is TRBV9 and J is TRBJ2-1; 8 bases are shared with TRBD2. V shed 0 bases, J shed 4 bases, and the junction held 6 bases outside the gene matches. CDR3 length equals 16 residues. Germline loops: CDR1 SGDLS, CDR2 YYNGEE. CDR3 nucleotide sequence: TGTGCCAGCAGCGTAGTACGGGGGGGGGAGTACAATGAGCAGTTCTTC. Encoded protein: CASSVVRGGEYNEQFF.

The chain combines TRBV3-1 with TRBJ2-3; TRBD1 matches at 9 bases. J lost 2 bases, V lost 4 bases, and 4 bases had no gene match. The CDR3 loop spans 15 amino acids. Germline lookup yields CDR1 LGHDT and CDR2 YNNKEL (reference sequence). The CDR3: CASSRDREVTDTQYF. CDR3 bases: TGTGCCAGCAGCCGGGACAGGGAGGTCACAGATACGCAGTATTTT.

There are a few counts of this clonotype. The CDR3 DNA follows: TGCAGCGTTCGATCAGGGGGCAATCAGCCCCAGCATTTT. Protein product: CSVRSGGNQPQHF. This chain connects TRBV29-1 to TRBJ1-5; tentative D call: TRBD1 (6 bases). The germline V gene has CDR1 SQVTM and CDR2 ANQGSEA. The CDR3 consists of 13 residues. With 5 bases removed from V and 2 bases from J, the gap between germline ends came to 10 bases.

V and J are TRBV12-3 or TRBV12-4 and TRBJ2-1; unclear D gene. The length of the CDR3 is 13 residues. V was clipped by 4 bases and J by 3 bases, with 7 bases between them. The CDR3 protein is CASSSDIYNEQFF. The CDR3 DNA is TGTGCCAGCAGTTCTGACATCTACAATGAGCAGTTCTTC.

CDR3 nucleotides: TGCAGCGTTGTATTTTCAGGGCGGCTCGAGACCCAGTACTTC. This encodes CSVVFSGRLETQYF. The chain employs TRBV29-1 and TRBJ2-5, with a tentative D call TRBD1 (5 bases). The V end lost 4 bases, the J end lost 5 bases, and 17 bases lay between the germline ends. The CDR3 is made up of 14 amino acids. The germline V gene has CDR1 SQVTM and CDR2 ANQGSEA.

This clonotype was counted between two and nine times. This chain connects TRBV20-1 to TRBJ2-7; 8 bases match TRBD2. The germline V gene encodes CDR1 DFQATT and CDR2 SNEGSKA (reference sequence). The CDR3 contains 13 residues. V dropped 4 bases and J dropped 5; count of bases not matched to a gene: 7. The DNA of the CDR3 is TGCAGTGCTAAGCGGGGGTCGGGCGACGAGCAGTACTTC. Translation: CSAKRGSGDEQYF.

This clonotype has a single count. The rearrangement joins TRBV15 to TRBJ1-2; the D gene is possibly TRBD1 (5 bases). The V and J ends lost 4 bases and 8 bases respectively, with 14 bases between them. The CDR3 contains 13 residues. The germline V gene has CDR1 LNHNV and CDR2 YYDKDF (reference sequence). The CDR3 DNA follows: TGTGCCACCAGCAAGACGGGACTTTACGGCTACACCTTC. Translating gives CATSKTGLYGYTF.

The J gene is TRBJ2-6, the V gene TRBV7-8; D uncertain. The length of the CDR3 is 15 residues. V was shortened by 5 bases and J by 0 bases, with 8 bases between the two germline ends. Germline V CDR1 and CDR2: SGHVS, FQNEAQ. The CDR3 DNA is TGTGCCAGCAGCGCAAGCCACTCTGGGGCCAACGTCCTGACTTTC. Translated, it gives CASSASHSGANVLTF.

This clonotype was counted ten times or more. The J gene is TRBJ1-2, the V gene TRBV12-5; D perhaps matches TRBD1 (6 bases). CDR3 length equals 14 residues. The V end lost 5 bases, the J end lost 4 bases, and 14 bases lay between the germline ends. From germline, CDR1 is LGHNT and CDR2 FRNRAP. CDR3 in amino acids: CASGLLTGSYGYTF. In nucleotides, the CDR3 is TGTGCTAGTGGTCTCCTGACAGGTTCCTATGGCTACACCTTC.

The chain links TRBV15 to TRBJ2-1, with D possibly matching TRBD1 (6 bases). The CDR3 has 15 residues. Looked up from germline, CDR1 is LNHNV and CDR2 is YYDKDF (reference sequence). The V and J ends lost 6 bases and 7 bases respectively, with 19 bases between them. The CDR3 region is CATRDLGQGLNEQFF. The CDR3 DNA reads TGTGCCACCAGGGACCTTGGGCAGGGGTTGAATGAGCAGTTCTTC.

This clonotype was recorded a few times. CDR3 loop: CASSLDSFERQFF. In nucleotides, the CDR3 is TGTGCCAGCAGCTTAGATTCGTTTGAGAGACAGTTCTTC. The chain links TRBV7-9 to TRBJ2-1; D gene ambiguous. CDR1 and CDR2 (germline): SEHNR, FQNEAQ (reference sequence). V was trimmed by 1 base and J by 13 bases, leaving 14 bases between them. The CDR3 sequence is 13 residues long.

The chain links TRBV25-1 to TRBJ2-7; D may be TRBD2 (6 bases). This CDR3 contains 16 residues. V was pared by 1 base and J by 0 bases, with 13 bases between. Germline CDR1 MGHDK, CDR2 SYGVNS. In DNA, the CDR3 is TGTGCCAGCAGTGAATTGGGGGGTCTTAGCTCCTACGAGCAGTACTTC. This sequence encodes CASSELGGLSSYEQYF.

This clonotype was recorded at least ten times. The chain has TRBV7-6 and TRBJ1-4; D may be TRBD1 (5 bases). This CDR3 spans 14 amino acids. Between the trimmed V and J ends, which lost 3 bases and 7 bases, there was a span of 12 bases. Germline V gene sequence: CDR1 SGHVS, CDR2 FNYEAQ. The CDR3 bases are TGTGCCAGCAGCTTGGGGGGGATTGCTGAAAAACTGTTTTTT. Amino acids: CASSLGGIAEKLFF.